This TCR beta chain was identified in a study of T cells in Graves' hyperthyroidism and ophthalmopathy. Note on this clonotype: Its antigen remains unknown.

For ophthalmopathy patients, the Clinical Activity Score was at least 3 and the NOSPECS grade at least 4; duration was under 3 months. Isolation of PBMCs was performed on around 9.7 ml fresh peripheral blood. V dropped 7 bases and J dropped 5; count of bases not matched to a gene: 7. Germline assignment: CDR1 SNHLY and CDR2 FYNNEI. The CDR3 extends over 15 amino acids. Notes on the study in general: Blood samples included most of the expanded thyroid clonotypes exceeding 0.001. In the analysis, a 13 V-J model separated ophthalmopathy from stable hyperthyroidism.

The investigators amplified TCR beta CDR3 regions from RNA transcripts. The primer set for the first-round RT-PCR of the TCR CDR3 was HTBI. TCRdb called the multiplex PCR reads again in MiXCR, with one record for every CDR3 protein. The sample has over 350,000 distinct CDR3 sequences, about 14% seen once. The receptor's source is a man younger than 30 with Graves' ophthalmopathy. Sequencing used blood. The genes are TRBV2 and TRBJ2-1; 11 bases are a match to TRBD2. The CDR3 sequence is CASIRTSGSNNEQFF. CDR3 coding DNA: TGTGCCAGCATTCGGACTAGCGGGTCCAACAATGAGCAGTTCTTC.